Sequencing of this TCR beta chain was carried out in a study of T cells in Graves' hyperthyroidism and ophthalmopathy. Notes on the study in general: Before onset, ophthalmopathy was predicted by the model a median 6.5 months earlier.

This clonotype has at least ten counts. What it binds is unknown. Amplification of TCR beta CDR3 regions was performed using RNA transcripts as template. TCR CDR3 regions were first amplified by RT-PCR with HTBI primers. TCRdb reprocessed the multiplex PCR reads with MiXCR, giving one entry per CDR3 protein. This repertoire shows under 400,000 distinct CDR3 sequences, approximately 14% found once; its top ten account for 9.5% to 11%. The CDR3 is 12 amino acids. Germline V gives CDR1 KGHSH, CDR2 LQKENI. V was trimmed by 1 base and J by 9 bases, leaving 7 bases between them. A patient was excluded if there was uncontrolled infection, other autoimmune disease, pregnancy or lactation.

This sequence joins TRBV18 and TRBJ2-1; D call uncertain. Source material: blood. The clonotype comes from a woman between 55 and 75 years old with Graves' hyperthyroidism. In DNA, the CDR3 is TGTGCCAGCTCACCACAGGCAGCTGAGCAGTTCTTC. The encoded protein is CASSPQAAEQFF. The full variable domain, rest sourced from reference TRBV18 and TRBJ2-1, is NAGVMQNPRHLVRRRGQEARLRCSPMKGHSHVYWYRQLPEEGLKFMVYLQKENIIDESGMPKERFSAEFPKEGPSILRIQQVVRGDSAAYFCASSPQAAEQFFGPGTRLTVL.